These T cell receptor beta chains were read from a single sample in a study of human T cells and chemical hapten exposure. In TCRdb, the RACE reads were re-called with MiXCR into one record per CDR3 protein. The data contain about 190,000 distinct CDR3 sequences, roughly a quarter of them singletons. This material consisted of whole blood, taken in connection with sensitization to the hapten diphenylcyclopropenone (DPC). Every receptor here comes from a woman in her thirties or forties with alopecia areata. Some clones in this sample may be carry-over from other donors' samples. CDR3s include the opening cysteine and the closing phenylalanine or tryptophan. A D gene is named only where the DNA matches it firmly. Not every row has a clone size; where given, it reads once, few, many or a size class.

j_gene: TRBJ2-1
abundance: .
len: 18
d_gene: TRBD2
v_gene: TRBV7-2
CDR3nt: TGTGCCAGCAGCTTAAACAGCCTTGTAGCGGGAGGGAGTTATGAGCAGTTCTTC
CDR3aa: CASSLNSLVAGGSYEQFF

j_gene: TRBJ1-5
abundance: .
len: 12
d_gene: .
v_gene: TRBV28
CDR3nt: TGTGCCAGCAGCCCCCTCCAGGTTCCCCAGCATTTT
CDR3aa: CASSPLQVPQHF

j_gene: TRBJ1-5
abundance: few
len: 15
d_gene: .
v_gene: TRBV10-3
CDR3nt: TGTGCCATCAGTGAGGACAGGTATAGCAATCAGCCCCAGCATTTT
CDR3aa: CAISEDRYSNQPQHF

j_gene: TRBJ2-2
abundance: .
len: 15
d_gene: .
v_gene: TRBV6-2/TRBV6-3
CDR3nt: TGTGCCAGCAGACCCCCACTAGACGCTCCCGGGGAGCTGTTTTTT
CDR3aa: CASRPPLDAPGELFF

j_gene: TRBJ1-5
abundance: .
len: 14
d_gene: .
v_gene: TRBV7-8
CDR3nt: TGTGCCAGCAGCCGAGAGGGGCAGGGTCAGCCCCAGCATTTT
CDR3aa: CASSREGQGQPQHF

j_gene: TRBJ2-5
abundance: few
len: 14
d_gene: .
v_gene: TRBV20-1
CDR3nt: TGCAGTGCTAGAGAAGGACTTAAGGAGGAGACCCAGTACTTC
CDR3aa: CSAREGLKEETQYF

j_gene: TRBJ1-1
abundance: .
len: 12
d_gene: .
v_gene: TRBV6-2/TRBV6-3
CDR3nt: TGTGCCAGCAGTTACCCGAACACTGAAGCTTTCTTT
CDR3aa: CASSYPNTEAFF

j_gene: TRBJ2-3
abundance: .
len: 12
d_gene: .
v_gene: TRBV20-1
CDR3nt: TGCAGTGCTAGAGGGACCGGAGATACGCAGTATTTT
CDR3aa: CSARGTGDTQYF

j_gene: TRBJ1-2
abundance: .
len: 12
d_gene: .
v_gene: TRBV25-1
CDR3nt: TGTGCCAGCAGTGAGTCACCCGGGGGCTACACCTTC
CDR3aa: CASSESPGGYTF

j_gene: TRBJ2-5
abundance: few
len: 11
d_gene: .
v_gene: TRBV6-5
CDR3nt: TGTGCCAGTCAGAAGTTAGAGACCCAGTACTTC
CDR3aa: CASQKLETQYF

j_gene: TRBJ1-1
abundance: few
len: 12
d_gene: TRBD1
v_gene: TRBV12-5
CDR3nt: TGTGCTAGTGGTTTGGGCGAGGGGGCAGCTTTCTTT
CDR3aa: CASGLGEGAAFF

j_gene: TRBJ2-1
abundance: few
len: 16
d_gene: .
v_gene: TRBV28
CDR3nt: TGTGCCAGCACCTCGACCGGGACTCCCTTAGACAATGAGCAGTTCTTC
CDR3aa: CASTSTGTPLDNEQFF

j_gene: TRBJ2-5
abundance: .
len: 12
d_gene: .
v_gene: TRBV29-1
CDR3nt: TGCAGCGTTGCTGGTAGTGGAGAGACCCAGTACTTC
CDR3aa: CSVAGSGETQYF

j_gene: TRBJ2-1
abundance: few
len: 14
d_gene: TRBD2
v_gene: TRBV6-5
CDR3nt: TGTGCCAGCAGAGGACTAGCGGCCAACAATGAGCAGTTCTTC
CDR3aa: CASRGLAANNEQFF

j_gene: TRBJ2-3
abundance: .
len: 15
d_gene: .
v_gene: TRBV20-1
CDR3nt: TGCAGTGCTAGTAACAGCCAGCGGCTCACAGATACGCAGTATTTT
CDR3aa: CSASNSQRLTDTQYF

j_gene: TRBJ2-7
abundance: .
len: 14
d_gene: TRBD1
v_gene: TRBV27
CDR3nt: TGTGCCAGCAGACTGACAGGGTTCTCCTACGAGCAGTACTTC
CDR3aa: CASRLTGFSYEQYF

j_gene: TRBJ2-7
abundance: .
len: 13
d_gene: TRBD1
v_gene: TRBV29-1
CDR3nt: TGCAGCGTGACCCGGGACAGCTCCTACGAGCAGTACTTC
CDR3aa: CSVTRDSSYEQYF

j_gene: TRBJ2-7
abundance: .
len: 12
d_gene: .
v_gene: TRBV27
CDR3nt: TGTGCCAGCAGTTTTAGCTCCTACGAGCAGTACTTC
CDR3aa: CASSFSSYEQYF

j_gene: TRBJ1-5
abundance: few
len: 18
d_gene: .
v_gene: TRBV6-1
CDR3nt: TGTGCCAGCAGTGTGAGGGCCCAGGGAGAAGGGAGCAATCAGCCCCAGCATTTT
CDR3aa: CASSVRAQGEGSNQPQHF

j_gene: TRBJ1-2
abundance: few
len: 17
d_gene: .
v_gene: TRBV10-3
CDR3nt: TGTGCCATCAGTGAAAACATTGGTACAGGCTCAAGGTATGGCTACACCTTC
CDR3aa: CAISENIGTGSRYGYTF

j_gene: TRBJ2-7
abundance: few
len: 15
d_gene: .
v_gene: TRBV9
CDR3nt: TGTGCCAGCAGCGTAGCGGCCAGTAGAGGGCACGAGCAGTACTTC
CDR3aa: CASSVAASRGHEQYF

j_gene: TRBJ1-1
abundance: many
len: 14
d_gene: TRBD1
v_gene: TRBV11-1
CDR3nt: TGTGCCAGCAGCGAAGACAGGGGCCCACGACGAGCTTTCTTT
CDR3aa: CASSEDRGPRRAFF

j_gene: TRBJ2-7
abundance: .
len: 12
d_gene: .
v_gene: TRBV6-2/TRBV6-3
CDR3nt: TGTGCCAGCAGTTCCTCGGGCCGCGAGCAGTACTTC
CDR3aa: CASSSSGREQYF

j_gene: TRBJ2-7
abundance: few
len: 13
d_gene: TRBD2
v_gene: TRBV6-2/TRBV6-3
CDR3nt: TGTGCCAGCAGCCGGACTAGCGGCTACGAGCAGTACTTC
CDR3aa: CASSRTSGYEQYF

j_gene: TRBJ2-3
abundance: .
len: 16
d_gene: TRBD2
v_gene: TRBV10-3
CDR3nt: TGTGCCATCAGTGACAGTCGGGAGGGGGGCGTGGATACGCAGTATTTT
CDR3aa: CAISDSREGGVDTQYF

j_gene: TRBJ2-6
abundance: .
len: 16
d_gene: .
v_gene: TRBV7-2
CDR3nt: TGTGCCAGCAGCTTACGAACAGGGTCTGGGGCCAACGTCCTGACTTTC
CDR3aa: CASSLRTGSGANVLTF

j_gene: TRBJ2-7
abundance: few
len: 13
d_gene: .
v_gene: TRBV12-3/TRBV12-4
CDR3nt: TGTGCCAGCAGTTTCGGGCAGGGGAACGAGCAGTACTTC
CDR3aa: CASSFGQGNEQYF

j_gene: TRBJ1-2
abundance: few
len: 15
d_gene: .
v_gene: TRBV28
CDR3nt: TGTGCCAGCCAAGTTTACCCCAGAGGTAACTATGGCTACACCTTC
CDR3aa: CASQVYPRGNYGYTF

j_gene: TRBJ2-1
abundance: .
len: 13
d_gene: .
v_gene: TRBV9
CDR3nt: TGTGCCAGCAGCCTCCGACAGGATGTTGGGCTGTTCTTC
CDR3aa: CASSLRQDVGLFF

j_gene: TRBJ1-1
abundance: few
len: 15
d_gene: .
v_gene: TRBV29-1
CDR3nt: TGCAGCGTTGGGGGGGGGCATAGTGTGAACACTGAAGCTTTCTTT
CDR3aa: CSVGGGHSVNTEAFF

j_gene: TRBJ1-5
abundance: few
len: 14
d_gene: TRBD1
v_gene: TRBV6-2/TRBV6-3
CDR3nt: TGTGCCAGCAGTTACGGACAGGAGAATCAGCCCCAGCATTTT
CDR3aa: CASSYGQENQPQHF

j_gene: TRBJ2-5
abundance: few
len: 17
d_gene: .
v_gene: TRBV6-5
CDR3nt: TGTGCCAGCAGTTACGCACCCCCGATTAGCGGACAAGAGACCCAGTACTTC
CDR3aa: CASSYAPPISGQETQYF

j_gene: TRBJ2-5
abundance: .
len: 14
d_gene: .
v_gene: TRBV6-5
CDR3nt: TGTGCCAGCAGATACGGCATGTACCAAGAGACCCAGTACTTC
CDR3aa: CASRYGMYQETQYF

j_gene: TRBJ2-1
abundance: .
len: 15
d_gene: .
v_gene: TRBV4-3
CDR3nt: TGCGCCAGCAGCCATCCCCCTCCCGGGGCCCGGGAGCAGTTCTTC
CDR3aa: CASSHPPPGAREQFF

j_gene: TRBJ2-7
abundance: .
len: 14
d_gene: .
v_gene: TRBV6-5
CDR3nt: TGTGCCAGCAGCACTGACCCAGGTCCCTACGAGCAGTACTTC
CDR3aa: CASSTDPGPYEQYF

j_gene: TRBJ2-7
abundance: many
len: 15
d_gene: TRBD2
v_gene: TRBV20-1
CDR3nt: TGCAGTGCTAGAGAGCTAGCGGGAGGCCACTACGAGCAGTACTTC
CDR3aa: CSARELAGGHYEQYF

j_gene: TRBJ2-5
abundance: .
len: 12
d_gene: .
v_gene: TRBV29-1
CDR3nt: TGCAGCGTTCGGGCTGTTCAAGAGACCCAGTACTTC
CDR3aa: CSVRAVQETQYF

j_gene: TRBJ2-7
abundance: many
len: 15
d_gene: .
v_gene: TRBV5-1
CDR3nt: TGCGCCAGCAGGCGGGACGGAGGCGACTTTTACGAGCAGTACTTC
CDR3aa: CASRRDGGDFYEQYF

j_gene: TRBJ2-5
abundance: .
len: 14
d_gene: .
v_gene: TRBV28
CDR3nt: TGTGCCAGCAGAACCAGGGACTTCCAAGAGACCCAGTACTTC
CDR3aa: CASRTRDFQETQYF

j_gene: TRBJ2-7
abundance: few
len: 16
d_gene: TRBD1
v_gene: TRBV29-1
CDR3nt: TGCAGCGTTGAGATTTCCCCCGGGACAGGGCCCTACGAGCAGTACTTC
CDR3aa: CSVEISPGTGPYEQYF

j_gene: TRBJ2-7
abundance: many
len: 12
d_gene: .
v_gene: TRBV29-1
CDR3nt: TGCAGCGTTGAAACCACGCGGGCCGAGCAGTACTTC
CDR3aa: CSVETTRAEQYF

j_gene: TRBJ2-2
abundance: few
len: 12
d_gene: .
v_gene: TRBV2
CDR3nt: TGTGCCAGCAGACTAGTCTCCGGGGAGCTGTTTTTT
CDR3aa: CASRLVSGELFF

j_gene: TRBJ1-5
abundance: .
len: 15
d_gene: TRBD1
v_gene: TRBV20-1
CDR3nt: TGCAGTGCCAACGGACAGGGGGCTTGGAATCAGCCCCAGCATTTT
CDR3aa: CSANGQGAWNQPQHF

j_gene: TRBJ2-1
abundance: .
len: 17
d_gene: .
v_gene: TRBV7-2
CDR3nt: TGTGCCAGCAGCTTAGTTGCCGGGACCGAATTCTACAATGAGCAGTTCTTC
CDR3aa: CASSLVAGTEFYNEQFF